The 24 T cell receptor beta chains below were found in one sample sequenced in a study of shared clonotypes between healthy human individuals. The data were produced by immunoSEQ multiplex PCR, yet TCRdb's version contains in-frame clones alone and is incomplete. The sample has about 2 million clones; about 95% are singletons. As defined, naive CD8 cells were CD45RO-negative and positively selected for CCR7, with terminally differentiated effector memory CD45RA+ cells excluded. The sequenced sample consisted of naive CD8+ T cells sorted from blood. These receptors all stem from a man younger than 30 in good health.

The chain combines TRBV7-2 with TRBJ2-1; 8 bases are shared with TRBD2. Trimming cost V 5 bases and J 4 bases; bases outside gene matches: 7. There are 15 residues in the CDR3. Germline CDR1 reads SGHTA; CDR2 reads FQGNSA. For the CDR3, the DNA is TGTGCCAGCAGCCCCCGGACTAGCAAATACAATGAGCAGTTCTTC. Translating it yields CASSPRTSKYNEQFF.

The chain joins TRBV7-3 to TRBJ2-2, with TRBD2 as a possible D gene (6 bases). Germline V gene data show CDR1 as SGHTA and CDR2 as FQGTGA. The CDR3 loop spans 16 amino acids. V was trimmed by 5 bases and J by 7 bases, leaving 20 bases between them. The CDR3: CASSPTWAREDGELFF. CDR3 nucleotide sequence: TGTGCCAGCAGCCCCACCTGGGCCAGGGAGGACGGGGAGCTGTTTTTT.

The V gene is TRBV2, the J gene TRBJ2-1; perhaps TRBD2 as D (6 bases). Trimming took 6 bases from V and 3 from J, leaving 18 bases between them. This CDR3 contains 16 residues. Germline CDR1 and CDR2: SNHLY and FYNNEI. CDR3 region: CASRSAGNPLYNEQFF. The DNA of the CDR3 is TGTGCCAGCAGGAGCGCGGGGAACCCGCTCTACAATGAGCAGTTCTTC.

The chain is built from TRBV5-6 and TRBJ2-3; maybe TRBD2 (5 bases). V lost 7 bases and J lost 6, with 12 bases in between. CDR3 length: 12 residues. Germline assignment: CDR1 SGHDT and CDR2 YYEEEE. The CDR3 loop is CASSPGVDTQYF. The CDR3 nucleotides are TGTGCCAGCTCACCCGGGGTGGATACGCAGTATTTT.

The V gene is TRBV5-1, the J gene TRBJ2-2, with D tentatively TRBD1 (6 bases). With 4 bases removed from V and 7 bases from J, the gap between germline ends came to 17 bases. In germline, CDR1 is SGHRS, CDR2 YFSETQ. The CDR3 sequence is 15 residues long. The CDR3 region is CASSEDSPRFGELFF. The CDR3 DNA sequence: TGCGCCAGCAGCGAGGACAGCCCTAGGTTCGGGGAGCTGTTTTTT.

The chain uses TRBV28 and TRBJ2-2; 7 bases align to TRBD1. The CDR3 covers 13 residues. The germline V gene has CDR1 MDHEN and CDR2 SYDVKM. V lost 3 bases and J lost 6; bases outside the gene matches: 1. CDR3 coding DNA: TGTGCCAGCAGTTTCCAGGGGGCCGGGGAGCTGTTTTTT. This sequence encodes CASSFQGAGELFF.

The gene calls are TRBV4-1 and TRBJ2-3; D might be TRBD1 (7 bases). V shed 2 bases and J shed 1 base, with 13 bases lying between them. This CDR3 is built from 16 residues. CDR1 is MGHRA, CDR2 YSYEKL, per germline. For the CDR3, the DNA is TGCGCCAGCAGCCAAAGGGGAGGACAGGGCACAGATACGCAGTATTTT. Its translation is CASSQRGGQGTDTQYF.

The chain is built from TRBV30 and TRBJ1-2; D unclear. CDR3 length equals 13 residues. Germline V gives CDR1 GTSNPN, CDR2 SVGIG (reference sequence). V lost 5 bases and J lost 2, with 12 bases in between. DNA of the CDR3: TGTGCCTGGGATAAGGACGGAAACTATGGCTACACCTTC. Translating gives CAWDKDGNYGYTF.

The chain links TRBV2 to TRBJ1-5; 9 positions match TRBD1. The CDR3 is 16 amino acids. The V gene end was trimmed by 3 bases and the J gene end by 0 bases; junction bases not matched to a gene: 3. In germline, CDR1 is SNHLY, CDR2 FYNNEI. The CDR3 region is CASSEDRGYSNQPQHF. CDR3 nucleotides: TGTGCCAGCAGTGAGGACAGGGGTTATAGCAATCAGCCCCAGCATTTT.

The chain joins TRBV27 to TRBJ2-7, with D perhaps TRBD1 (6 bases). V dropped 0 bases and J dropped 0 bases, with 9 bases sitting between them. Germline CDR1 and CDR2: MNHEY and SMNVEV (reference sequence). The CDR3 has 15 amino acids. The CDR3 region is CASSLSGQPSYEQYF. Here the CDR3 DNA reads TGTGCCAGCAGTTTATCGGGACAACCCTCCTACGAGCAGTACTTC.

The V and J genes are TRBV27 and TRBJ2-7; 7 nucleotides agree with TRBD1. Germline V lookup: CDR1 MNHEY, CDR2 SMNVEV (reference sequence). CDR3 length: 15 amino acids. J lost 3 bases, V lost 0 bases, and 5 bases had no gene match. CDR3 nucleotides: TGTGCCAGCAGTTTATCACGACAGGGATACTACGAGCAGTACTTC. Translating gives CASSLSRQGYYEQYF.

CDR3 nucleotides: TGCGCCAGCAGCCAAGCAGGCGGAGACACCGGGGAGCTGTTTTTT. This codes for CASSQAGGDTGELFF. V and J are TRBV4-3 and TRBJ2-2; no firm D call. Trimming removed 1 base at V and 3 bases at J, with 9 bases between. There are 15 residues in the CDR3. CDR1 LGHNA and CDR2 YSLEER come from the germline V gene.

The chain has TRBV7-6 and TRBJ2-1; 7 bases line up with TRBD2. The germline V gene has CDR1 SGHVS and CDR2 FNYEAQ. The junction had 9 bases not matched to a gene; V was cut back by 1 base and J by 15 bases. This CDR3 has 13 residues. CDR3 sequence: CASSLVAGAPWFF. The CDR3 bases are TGTGCCAGCAGCTTAGTGGCGGGAGCGCCCTGGTTCTTC.

The genes are TRBV27 and TRBJ1-5; 9 bases map to TRBD1. CDR1 and CDR2 from the germline V gene are MNHEY and SMNVEV (reference sequence). The trim removed 6 bases at V and 5 bases at J, leaving 8 bases unmatched. This CDR3 is built from 15 residues. The CDR3 DNA follows: TGTGCCAGCAGACCTACAGGGGGCGCAGATCAGCCCCAGCATTTT. It translates to CASRPTGGADQPQHF.

This clone appeared once. The genes are TRBV5-8 and TRBJ1-1; no clear D gene. The CDR3 contains 14 residues. From germline, CDR1 is SGHTS and CDR2 YDEGEE. Trimming took off 0 bases at V and 2 bases at J, with 8 bases between the two ends. The CDR3 reads CASSLEAANTEAFF. CDR3 sequence (DNA): TGTGCCAGCAGCTTGGAGGCAGCTAACACTGAAGCTTTCTTT.

This clone turned up a few times. Other DNA variants within this sample encode the same CDR3. The chain combines TRBV25-1 with TRBJ2-1; D might be TRBD1 (6 bases). The germline CDR1 and CDR2 sequences are MGHDK and SYGVNS. The CDR3 runs to 13 residues. V lost 6 bases and J lost 0, with 6 bases in between. CDR3 bases: TGTGCCAGCAGGGACAGCTCCTACAATGAGCAGTTCTTC. Encoded protein: CASRDSSYNEQFF. Looking up the rest from reference TRBV25-1 and TRBJ2-1 gives the full variable domain: EADIYQTPRYLVIGTGKKITLECSQTMGHDKMYWYQQDPGMELHLIHYSYGVNSTEKGDLSSESTVSRIRTEHFPLTLESARPSHTSQYLCASRDSSYNEQFFGPGTRLTVL.

V is TRBV12-5 and J is TRBJ2-3; weak D call: TRBD2 (5 bases). V gave up 8 bases and J gave up 2 bases, with 17 bases separating them. The CDR3 spans 15 residues. From germline, CDR1 is LGHNT and CDR2 FRNRAP. The CDR3 bases are TGTGCTAGTATCTTCGGGGTAGCAAACACAGATACGCAGTATTTT. Its translation: CASIFGVANTDTQYF.

The V call is TRBV29-1, the J call TRBJ1-3; 7 bases agree with TRBD1. Germline V lookup: CDR1 SQVTM, CDR2 ANQGSEA. J gave up 2 bases and V 6 bases, and 7 bases lay outside the gene matches. CDR3 size: 14 residues. The CDR3 region has the DNA TGCAGCGTAGTATCAGGGGGAGCTGGAAACACCATATATTTT. Translation gives CSVVSGGAGNTIYF.

The chain combines TRBV10-2 with TRBJ1-1; 7 bases agree with TRBD1. Germline-derived CDR1 and CDR2 are WSHSY and SAAADI. V shed 2 bases and J 11 bases; nucleotides not matched to a gene: 2. This CDR3 contains 11 residues. The CDR3 here is CASSEDRVAFF. The CDR3 coding sequence is TGCGCCAGCAGTGAGGACAGGGTGGCTTTCTTT.

The rearrangement uses TRBV7-9 and TRBJ2-7; D perhaps matches TRBD1 (6 bases). The ends were cut back, 5 bases at V and 7 bases at J, with 18 bases in the middle. CDR3 length: 14 residues. Germline CDR1 reads SEHNR; CDR2 reads FQNEAQ (reference sequence). The CDR3 region has the DNA TGTGCCAGCAGCCAGACGACAGGATCCTGGGAGCAGTACTTC. Its translation: CASSQTTGSWEQYF. Full variable domain (rest looked up from reference TRBV7-9 and TRBJ2-7): DTGVSQNPRHKITKRGQNVTFRCDPISEHNRLYWYRQTLGQGPEFLTYFQNEAQLEKSRLLSDRFSAERPKGSFSTLEIQRTEQGDSAMYLCASSQTTGSWEQYFGPGTRLTVT.

This clone was seen just once. This rearrangement joins TRBV5-1 to TRBJ2-3; the D is unclear. CDR1 is SGHRS, CDR2 YFSETQ, per germline. This CDR3 spans 14 amino acids. V was trimmed by 0 bases and J by 0 bases, leaving 5 bases between them. DNA of the CDR3: TGCGCCAGCAGCTTGGACGCTAGCACAGATACGCAGTATTTT. Translated: CASSLDASTDTQYF.

This clone occurred once. The chain couples TRBV11-2 to TRBJ2-2, with 7 nucleotides matching TRBD2. The CDR3 spans 15 residues. After removal of 4 bases from V and 6 bases from J, the junction contained 8 bases not matched to a gene. Germline V lookup: CDR1 SGHAT, CDR2 FQNNGV. The CDR3 here is CASSSLRGTAGELFF. DNA for the CDR3: TGTGCCAGCAGCTCCCTGCGGGGGACGGCCGGGGAGCTGTTTTTT.

The DNA for the CDR3 is TGTGCCAGCAGTACCCGGACTAGCGGAGATGAGCAGTTCTTC. This codes for CASSTRTSGDEQFF. The chain links TRBV27 to TRBJ2-1, with 10 bases that match TRBD2. CDR3 length equals 14 residues. CDR1 is MNHEY and CDR2 is SMNVEV in the germline V gene (reference sequence). V was pared by 5 bases and J by 8 bases, with 6 bases of the junction left unmatched.

The rearrangement links TRBV4-2 to TRBJ2-6; TRBD1 or TRBD2 may be the D gene (5 bases each). The CDR3 consists of 18 residues. Germline V gives CDR1 LGHNA, CDR2 YNFKEQ. V lost 0 bases and J 0 bases, leaving 12 bases between the germline ends. In DNA, the CDR3 is TGTGCCAGCAGCCAAGATCGGGGCGTCCTCTCTGGGGCCAACGTCCTGACTTTC. Its protein is CASSQDRGVLSGANVLTF.